This T cell receptor (beta chain) was captured in a study of blood T cell repertoires in COVID-19. Seattle patient enrollment occurred during active infection, with longitudinal follow-up thereafter. The assay was immunoSEQ multiplex PCR, and TCRdb's table has in-frame clones only and misses some. In the table there are roughly 410,000 clones, about nine tenths of which are singletons. This CDR3 spans 10 amino acids. The V end lost 7 bases, the J end lost 8 bases, and 8 bases lay between the germline ends. CDR1 and CDR2 from the germline V gene are MDHEN and SYDVKM. This sequence joins TRBV28 and TRBJ1-2, with D uncertain. The TCR was taken from a woman aged 40-49 years with COVID-19, enrolled during active disease. Sample: peripheral blood. The CDR3 region has the DNA TGTGCCAGCATGGGCGTCGGCTACACCTTC. This codes for CASMGVGYTF.